The following is a TCR beta chain sequence with its context. Here immunoSEQ multiplex PCR was the method, and the copy in TCRdb shows in-frame clones only, minus some. In the table there are roughly 68,000 clones, around 96% of which are singletons. V dropped 1 base and J dropped 6 bases, with 11 bases sitting between them. CDR3 length: 14 residues. In germline, CDR1 is MNHEY, CDR2 SMNVEV (reference sequence). The sample originates from a study of siplizumab effects on memory and regulatory T cells. The origin of this receptor is a human donor in good health. The sample was naive CD8+ T cells sorted from blood. This chain uses TRBV27 with TRBJ2-3; no clear D. The CDR3 spells CASSLYSAWDTQYF. The CDR3 DNA is TGTGCCAGCAGTTTATATTCAGCCTGGGATACGCAGTATTTT.